This T cell receptor (beta chain) was retrieved from a study of CD8+ T cells in alopecia areata. Overall study findings and caveats: More clonal than normal scalp was lesional scalp, particularly alopecia totalis/universalis. Many expanded lesional clones remained in scalp and blood on tofacitinib. TCR sharing across patients was less clear than in mice, possibly HLA-related.

Trimming shortened V by 3 bases and J by 5 bases, and 13 bases separated the two germline ends. Looked up from germline, CDR1 is SQVTM and CDR2 is ANQGSEA. This CDR3 contains 13 residues. In its sample, this clone was seen once. The antigen is undetermined. As for treatment: oral pan-JAK inhibitor, 5-10 mg twice daily. Both CD4+ and CD8+ T cells were separated by sorting PBMCs. Reverse transcription of extracted RNA yielded cDNA, which provided the sequencing template. The protocol was immunoSEQ multiplex PCR, while the TCRdb copy is restricted to in-frame clones and leaves out a portion. The sample includes 160,000 or so clones, about three fifths of them seen just once.

The chain has TRBV29-1 and TRBJ2-5; D might be TRBD1 (6 bases). The input for sequencing was CD4+ T cells sorted from blood, taken at week 4, from a patient treated with tofacitinib. This clonotype was obtained from a human donor with alopecia areata. The CDR3 nucleotides read TGCAGCGTTGAGACGGGGACACGGGAGACCCAGTACTTC. It is translated as CSVETGTRETQYF.